This T cell receptor (beta chain) emerged from a study of PD-L1 blockade in urothelial cancer. The sample's time point: peripheral blood 6 weeks after treatment start. The CDR3 loop spans 12 amino acids. The germline V gene has CDR1 MNHEY and CDR2 SVGAGI. Trimming removed 6 bases at V and 4 bases at J, with 7 bases between. Every PCR got spiked synthetic TCR analog templates. TCRdb's copy holds only in-frame clones and misses some; the assay was immunoSEQ multiplex PCR. In the table there are 48,000 or so clones, 70% to 90% of which are singletons. This TCR derives from a man between 65 and 80 years old with urothelial cancer. The sequenced sample was PBMCs, obtained around atezolizumab (anti-PD-L1) treatment. The chain employs TRBV6-5 and TRBJ2-1; D ambiguous. The CDR3 spells CASRPTYNEQFF. The CDR3 nucleotides read TGTGCCAGCAGACCGACATACAATGAGCAGTTCTTC.